This entry lists 6 T cell receptor beta chains sequenced from one sample in a study of T cell responses to AZD1222 COVID-19 vaccine. Some clones are missing from TCRdb's copy, which holds only in-frame ones; the method was immunoSEQ multiplex PCR. The sample lists around 130,000 clones, 80% to 95% occurring once. The sequences come from peripheral blood, collected 28 days after the second AZD1222 dose. The receptors were sampled from an adult who received the AZD1222 COVID-19 vaccine.

The V gene is TRBV5-1, the J gene TRBJ2-7; 8 positions match TRBD2. Looked up from germline, CDR1 is SGHRS and CDR2 is YFSETQ. This CDR3 has 14 amino acids. J gave up 3 bases and V 4 bases, and 6 bases lay outside the gene matches. The CDR3 loop reads CASSPGRAVYEQYF. CDR3 bases: TGCGCCAGCAGCCCCGGGAGGGCGGTCTACGAGCAGTACTTC.

This chain links TRBV9 with TRBJ2-7; 8 positions agree with TRBD2. There are 14 residues in the CDR3. Per the germline V gene, CDR1 is SGDLS and CDR2 is YYNGEE. With V trimmed by 0 bases and J by 3 bases, 2 bases remained unmatched. As DNA, the CDR3 is TGTGCCAGCAGCGTAGCGAGCGGGAGCTACGAGCAGTACTTC. The encoded protein is CASSVASGSYEQYF.

The chain employs TRBV9 and TRBJ1-2; D ambiguous. The CDR3 totals 12 residues. Germline V gene lookup returns CDR1 SGDLS and CDR2 YYNGEE. Trimming took 4 bases from V and 7 from J, leaving 11 bases between them. The CDR3 loop reads CASSTPGGGYTF. The CDR3 DNA is TGTGCCAGCAGCACCCCCGGTGGTGGCTACACCTTC.

The chain is built from TRBV7-2 and TRBJ2-2; no clear D gene. The germline CDR1 and CDR2 sequences are SGHTA and FQGNSA. The CDR3 runs 12 residues. V lost 5 bases and J lost 5, with 6 bases in between. The CDR3 coding sequence is TGTGCCAGCAGCCGGAGAACCGGGGAGCTGTTTTTT. Residues: CASSRRTGELFF.

The chain combines TRBV7-8 with TRBJ2-1; 10 positions match TRBD2. After removal of 4 bases from V and 4 bases from J, the junction contained 7 bases not matched to a gene. The CDR3 is 16 residues long. Germline V CDR1 and CDR2: SGHVS, FQNEAQ. The CDR3 DNA reads as TGTGCCAGCAGCTCCTCAGGACTAGCGGTATACAATGAGCAGTTCTTC. Its protein product is CASSSSGLAVYNEQFF.

The chain is built from TRBV6-2 or TRBV6-3 and TRBJ1-4; TRBD1 agrees at 7 bases. CDR3 length equals 12 residues. With V trimmed by 5 bases and J by 6 bases, 0 bases remained unmatched. Looked up from germline, CDR1 is MNHEY and CDR2 is SVGEGT. The DNA for the CDR3 is TGTGCCAGCAGTACAGGGGATGAAAAACTGTTTTTT. Protein sequence: CASSTGDEKLFF.